Below are 30 T cell receptor beta chains sequenced from a single sample in a study of regulatory T cells. Amplification used 52 TRBV primers and 13 TRBJ primers. TCRdb keeps only in-frame clones here, not all; method: immunoSEQ multiplex PCR. Of tens of thousands of clones listed, 93% are singletons. What these receptors recognize is not known. General observations from the study: In CD3G-deficient patients, conventional CD4+ T cells were enriched for hydrophobic CDR3 residues at positions 6 and 7.

Sequenced: conventional CD4+ T cells sorted from blood. The receptors come from a child aged 2 to 9 with CD3G deficiency.

This rearrangement joins TRBV7-8 to TRBJ2-1; 7 bases fit TRBD2. Germline CDR1 and CDR2: SGHVS and FQNEAQ. J gave up 3 bases and V 5 bases, and 7 bases lay outside the gene matches. The CDR3 has 15 amino acids. This chain's CDR3 is CASSLSGRSYNEQFF. The DNA of the CDR3 is TGTGCCAGCAGCCTTTCCGGGAGGAGCTACAATGAGCAGTTCTTC. Looking up the rest from reference TRBV7-8 and TRBJ2-1 gives the full variable domain: GAGVSQSPRYKVAKRGQDVALRCDPISGHVSLFWYQQALGQGPEFLTYFQNEAQLDKSGLPSDRFFAERPEGSVSTLKIQRTQQEDSAVYLCASSLSGRSYNEQFFGPGTRLTVL.

The V call is TRBV9, the J call TRBJ2-3; D gene uncertain. The germline V and J ends were trimmed by 5 bases and 6 bases, with 13 bases remaining between them. In germline, CDR1 is SGDLS, CDR2 YYNGEE. The CDR3 is 13 amino acids. CDR3 nucleotides: TGTGCCAGCAGTACCTCCCCCTTGGATACGCAGTATTTT. It specifies CASSTSPLDTQYF.

The chain combines TRBV28 with TRBJ2-7, with TRBD1 matching 11 bases. The CDR3 contains 16 residues. The V gene end was trimmed by 3 bases and the J gene end by 2 bases; junction bases not matched to a gene: 6. The germline gives CDR1 MDHEN, CDR2 SYDVKM. CDR3 DNA sequence: TGTGCCAGCAGTTTTGCCCCGGGACAGGGGGCCTACGAGCAGTACTTC. Residues: CASSFAPGQGAYEQYF. Filled out from reference TRBV28 and TRBJ2-7, the complete variable domain reads DVKVTQSSRYLVKRTGEKVFLECVQDMDHENMFWYRQDPGLGLRLIYFSYDVKMKEKGDIPEGYSVSREKKERFSLILESASTNQTSMYLCASSFAPGQGAYEQYFGPGTRLTVT.

This clone appeared a single time. The chain uses TRBV6-1 and TRBJ2-5; the D call may be TRBD1 or TRBD2 (5 bases each). Trimming took off 6 bases at V and 7 bases at J, with 15 bases between the two ends. Germline V gene lookup returns CDR1 MNHNS and CDR2 SASEGT. This CDR3 has 13 residues. CDR3 sequence: CASSLGAMGTQYF. The CDR3 nucleotides are TGTGCCAGCAGCCTCGGGGCCATGGGGACCCAGTACTTC.

This chain connects TRBV6-1 to TRBJ2-7; D might be TRBD2 (5 bases). Deletions cut 2 bases from V and 4 bases from J, with 6 bases between. This CDR3 spans 12 amino acids. CDR1 is MNHNS and CDR2 is SASEGT in the germline V gene. The CDR3 nucleotides are TGTGCCAGCAGTGAAACTAGGTACGAGCAGTACTTC. It yields the protein CASSETRYEQYF.

The J gene is TRBJ1-1, the V gene TRBV5-1, with D tentatively TRBD1 (5 bases). Germline CDR1 and CDR2: SGHRS and YFSETQ. The CDR3 extends over 15 amino acids. V was shortened by 4 bases and J by 0 bases, with 13 bases between the two germline ends. The chain's CDR3 is CASSPAPGVNTEAFF. The DNA of the CDR3 is TGCGCCAGCAGCCCCGCCCCGGGGGTGAACACTGAAGCTTTCTTT.

The V call is TRBV6-1, the J call TRBJ1-2, with 7 bases fitting TRBD1. CDR3 length: 14 residues. Germline-derived CDR1 and CDR2 are MNHNS and SASEGT. V was pared by 5 bases and J by 2 bases, with 5 bases of the junction left unmatched. CDR3 amino acids: CASSRTGQNYGYTF. The CDR3 coding sequence is TGTGCCAGCAGTAGGACAGGACAAAACTATGGCTACACCTTC.

V and J are TRBV6-1 and TRBJ1-2; the D is unclear. Germline-derived CDR1 and CDR2 are MNHNS and SASEGT. V was shortened by 5 bases and J by 11 bases, with 12 bases between the two germline ends. This CDR3 has 11 residues. The CDR3 coding sequence is TGTGCCAGCAGTTATAACCAGGTGTACACCTTC. Protein sequence: CASSYNQVYTF.

The sample holds a few counts of this clone. This rearrangement joins TRBV7-6 to TRBJ2-3; D is uncertain. This CDR3 contains 12 residues. V was trimmed by 2 bases and J by 6 bases, leaving 6 bases between them. Germline assignment: CDR1 SGHVS and CDR2 FNYEAQ. CDR3 loop: CASSLSGDTQYF. In DNA form, the CDR3 reads TGTGCCAGCAGCTTATCAGGCGATACGCAGTATTTT.

This chain uses TRBV6-6 with TRBJ2-7; possibly TRBD1 for D (5 bases). Germline V CDR1 and CDR2: MNHNY, SVGAGI (reference sequence). CDR3 size: 13 residues. Trimming stripped 5 bases from V and 1 base from J, with 9 bases between. The CDR3 nucleotides are TGTGCCAGCAGTAAAGGGGAATCCTACGAGCAGTACTTC. Translation: CASSKGESYEQYF.

The J gene is TRBJ2-3, the V gene TRBV6-6; tentatively, D is TRBD1 or TRBD2 (5 bases each). Germline lookup yields CDR1 MNHNY and CDR2 SVGAGI (reference sequence). The V and J ends lost 2 bases and 6 bases respectively, with 9 bases between them. This CDR3 comprises 13 residues. CDR3 residues: CASSYMGTDTQYF. CDR3 nucleotide sequence: TGTGCCAGCAGTTACATGGGGACCGATACGCAGTATTTT.

This rearrangement joins TRBV6-6 to TRBJ2-7, with 7 bases aligning to TRBD2. The CDR3 has 12 residues. Germline V CDR1 and CDR2: MNHNY, SVGAGI (reference sequence). J gave up 7 bases and V 5 bases, and 5 bases lay outside the gene matches. The CDR3 spells CASSQGGFEQYF. The CDR3 DNA sequence: TGTGCCAGCAGTCAGGGAGGGTTTGAGCAGTACTTC.

In DNA form, the CDR3 reads TGTGCCAGCAGCTTCCAGCCTCCAGATACGCAGTATTTT. It encodes CASSFQPPDTQYF. The chain uses TRBV7-8 and TRBJ2-3, with D unclear. In germline, CDR1 is SGHVS, CDR2 FQNEAQ. This CDR3 contains 13 residues. Trimming removed 3 bases at V and 4 bases at J, with 8 bases between.

J is TRBJ2-5 and V is TRBV7-9; D is undetermined. Germline CDR1 and CDR2: SEHNR and FQNEAQ (reference sequence). Between the trimmed V and J ends, which lost 1 base and 5 bases, there was a span of 11 bases. This CDR3 is built from 14 residues. CDR3 nucleotides: TGTGCCAGCAGCTTAGGGAACTCTAGGGAGACCCAGTACTTC. Its protein is CASSLGNSRETQYF. The entire variable domain, with the rest obtained from reference TRBV7-9 and TRBJ2-5, is as follows: DTGVSQNPRHKITKRGQNVTFRCDPISEHNRLYWYRQTLGQGPEFLTYFQNEAQLEKSRLLSDRFSAERPKGSFSTLEIQRTEQGDSAMYLCASSLGNSRETQYFGPGTRLLVL.

V and J are TRBV6-6 and TRBJ2-7; 10 bases map to TRBD1. Germline V gene data show CDR1 as MNHNY and CDR2 as SVGAGI (reference sequence). Trimming removed 5 bases from V and 2 bases from J; junction bases left unmatched: 6. The CDR3 sequence is 15 residues long. The CDR3 here is CASSAIGQGAYEQYF. The DNA for the CDR3 is TGTGCCAGCAGTGCGATTGGACAGGGGGCCTACGAGCAGTACTTC.

This clone was recorded only once. V and J are TRBV7-2 and TRBJ2-1; D ambiguous. V dropped 0 bases and J dropped 6 bases, with 6 bases sitting between them. The V gene's germline CDR1 is SGHTA and CDR2 FQGNSA. The CDR3 runs 13 residues. CDR3 amino acids: CASSLARTNEQFF. In nucleotides, the CDR3 is TGTGCCAGCAGCTTAGCCCGTACCAATGAGCAGTTCTTC.

The chain combines TRBV5-1 with TRBJ2-3; 10 nucleotides line up with TRBD2. J lost 2 bases, V lost 5 bases, and 5 bases had no gene match. Germline values: CDR1 SGHRS, CDR2 YFSETQ. The CDR3 runs to 15 residues. The CDR3 DNA is TGCGCCAGCAGTTCTAGCGGGGGTAACACAGATACGCAGTATTTT. It codes for CASSSSGGNTDTQYF.

This chain connects TRBV5-1 to TRBJ2-6, with unresolved D. This CDR3 has 15 amino acids. Germline CDR1 is SGHRS and CDR2 is YFSETQ. V lost 4 bases, J lost 0 bases, and 8 bases lay in between. The CDR3 loop reads CASSPSGSGANVLTF. CDR3 sequence (DNA): TGCGCCAGCAGCCCTAGTGGCTCTGGGGCCAACGTCCTGACTTTC.

CDR3 loop: CASSAVTGTKNIQYF. CDR3 bases: TGTGCCAGCAGCGCAGTAACAGGGACCAAAAACATTCAGTACTTC. This sequence joins TRBV11-2 and TRBJ2-4; D may be TRBD1 (6 bases). The CDR3 extends over 15 amino acids. The ends were cut back, 5 bases at V and 2 bases at J, with 13 bases in the middle. CDR1 and CDR2 from the germline V gene are SGHAT and FQNNGV.

The genes are TRBV28 and TRBJ1-2; D is unresolved. Germline V CDR1 and CDR2: MDHEN, SYDVKM. This CDR3 has 15 amino acids. Trimming took 5 bases from V and 4 from J, leaving 17 bases between them. In DNA, the CDR3 is TGTGCCAGCAGTACGGGCGGAAGGACCCTCTATGGCTACACCTTC. Amino acid sequence: CASSTGGRTLYGYTF.

V and J are TRBV12-5 and TRBJ1-1; D gene unclear. From germline, CDR1 is LGHNT and CDR2 FRNRAP. The CDR3 length is 19 residues. Trimming removed 5 bases at V and 3 bases at J, with 28 bases between. The CDR3 sequence is CASGTNPRVPPAPDTEAFF. As DNA, the CDR3 is TGTGCTAGTGGTACAAACCCCCGGGTCCCCCCGGCGCCCGACACTGAAGCTTTCTTT. Full variable domain (remainder filled in from reference TRBV12-5 and TRBJ1-1): DARVTQTPRHKVTEMGQEVTMRCQPILGHNTVFWYRQTMMQGLELLAYFRNRAPLDDSGMPKDRFSAEMPDATLATLKIQPSEPRDSAVYFCASGTNPRVPPAPDTEAFFGQGTRLTVV.

The chain recombines TRBV28 with TRBJ2-1; a possible D gene is TRBD1 (5 bases). The V end lost 4 bases, the J end lost 2 bases, and 9 bases lay between the germline ends. The CDR3 length is 14 residues. The germline CDR1 and CDR2 sequences are MDHEN and SYDVKM. CDR3 loop: CASSWGLTYNEQFF. In DNA form, the CDR3 reads TGTGCCAGCAGTTGGGGCTTAACCTACAATGAGCAGTTCTTC. Using reference TRBV28 and TRBJ2-1 for the parts outside the CDR3, the full variable domain is DVKVTQSSRYLVKRTGEKVFLECVQDMDHENMFWYRQDPGLGLRLIYFSYDVKMKEKGDIPEGYSVSREKKERFSLILESASTNQTSMYLCASSWGLTYNEQFFGPGTRLTVL.

CDR3 in DNA: TGTGCCAGCAGCTTAGGGCCCAGGGGGCCCCAGTATTTT. This sequence encodes CASSLGPRGPQYF. V gene TRBV7-3 combines with J gene TRBJ2-3; 8 positions match TRBD1. Germline V gene data show CDR1 as SGHTA and CDR2 as FQGTGA. This CDR3 contains 13 residues. V dropped 2 bases and J dropped 12; count of bases not matched to a gene: 7.

J is TRBJ2-3 and V is TRBV5-1; D is perhaps TRBD2 (6 bases). CDR3 length: 14 residues. CDR1 and CDR2 from the germline V gene are SGHRS and YFSETQ. V gave up 4 bases and J gave up 2 bases, with 11 bases separating them. Here the CDR3 reads CASSPRDSTDTQYF. CDR3 in DNA: TGCGCCAGCAGCCCCCGGGACTCCACAGATACGCAGTATTTT.

This sequence joins TRBV28 and TRBJ1-2; D unresolved. Trimming removed 2 bases at V and 4 bases at J, with 14 bases between. The CDR3 has 15 residues. Looked up from germline, CDR1 is MDHEN and CDR2 is SYDVKM. CDR3 DNA sequence: TGTGCCAGCAGTTTAGCGGGTCCTCACCTCTATGGCTACACCTTC. Its translation is CASSLAGPHLYGYTF.

V gene TRBV7-8 combines with J gene TRBJ2-5; 7 nucleotides agree with TRBD1. V shed 2 bases and J 4 bases; nucleotides not matched to a gene: 4. Germline V gene lookup returns CDR1 SGHVS and CDR2 FQNEAQ. This CDR3 spans 14 amino acids. The CDR3 spells CASSLRQGVETQYF. CDR3 sequence (DNA): TGTGCCAGCAGCTTACGACAGGGCGTAGAGACCCAGTACTTC.

The rearrangement uses TRBV27 and TRBJ2-3; the D gene is possibly TRBD1 (5 bases). The V end was cut by 6 bases, the J end by 3 bases, with 16 bases between. Germline V lookup: CDR1 MNHEY, CDR2 SMNVEV (reference sequence). This CDR3 has 15 amino acids. CDR3 DNA sequence: TGTGCCAGCAGGATAACAGGTCGACCTACAGATACGCAGTATTTT. It specifies CASRITGRPTDTQYF.

The chain couples TRBV5-1 to TRBJ2-2, with D possibly matching TRBD2 (5 bases). Germline V gives CDR1 SGHRS, CDR2 YFSETQ. This CDR3 has 17 residues. V was trimmed by 1 base and J by 5 bases, leaving 18 bases between them. CDR3 in amino acids: CASSLSHLGVGTGELFF. In nucleotides, the CDR3 is TGCGCCAGCAGCTTGAGTCACCTCGGGGTTGGGACCGGGGAGCTGTTTTTT.

V usage is TRBV6-6 and J usage is TRBJ1-3, with unresolved D. This CDR3 region has 16 residues. Germline assignment: CDR1 MNHNY and CDR2 SVGAGI (reference sequence). V lost 11 bases and J 0 bases, leaving 20 bases between the germline ends. The CDR3 DNA sequence: TGTGCCTCACAGCGACCGCGGACGAGCTCTGGAAACACCATATATTTT. Protein product: CASQRPRTSSGNTIYF.

This CDR3 is CASSSNTDTQYF. As DNA, the CDR3 is TGTGCCAGCAGCTCCAACACAGATACGCAGTATTTT. The chain recombines TRBV11-2 with TRBJ2-3; D not certain. V gave up 4 bases and J gave up 2 bases, with 4 bases separating them. In germline, CDR1 is SGHAT, CDR2 FQNNGV. There are 12 residues in the CDR3. Complete variable domain (other parts from reference TRBV11-2 and TRBJ2-3): EAGVAQSPRYKIIEKRQSVAFWCNPISGHATLYWYQQILGQGPKLLIQFQNNGVVDDSQLPKDRFSAERLKGVDSTLKIQPAKLEDSAVYLCASSSNTDTQYFGPGTRLTVL.